One sample yielded the 17 T cell receptor beta chains listed below, sequenced in a study of blood T cell repertoires in COVID-19. Data came from immunoSEQ multiplex PCR; TCRdb stores just in-frame clones and leaves some out. The sample records roughly 80,000 clones, approximately 90% being singletons. Specimen: peripheral blood. The receptor set was obtained from a woman of 80 years or more with active or convalescent COVID-19.

The V call is TRBV7-9, the J call TRBJ2-7, with D tentatively TRBD2 (5 bases). The V end lost 3 bases, the J end lost 4 bases, and 13 bases lay between the germline ends. The CDR3 is 14 amino acids. Germline CDR1 SEHNR, CDR2 FQNEAQ (reference sequence). The CDR3 DNA follows: TGTGCCAGCAGCTTTCTAGCTCAACGGTACGAGCAGTACTTC. Its protein is CASSFLAQRYEQYF.

This chain uses TRBV6-5 with TRBJ2-7; 7 bases are shared with TRBD1. Germline lookup yields CDR1 MNHEY and CDR2 SVGAGI. The CDR3 sequence is 15 residues long. J lost 4 bases, V lost 6 bases, and 12 bases had no gene match. CDR3 amino acids: CASRDAGTADYEQYF. The CDR3 region has the DNA TGTGCCAGCAGGGACGCCGGGACAGCAGATTACGAGCAGTACTTC.

In this sample, this clone turned up many times. The chain recombines TRBV6-4 with TRBJ2-3; 8 bases align to TRBD2. CDR3 length: 15 residues. V gave up 6 bases and J gave up 4 bases; unmatched junction bases: 9. Germline values: CDR1 MRHNA, CDR2 SNTAGT. CDR3 nucleotides: TGTGCCAGCAGGCGTCGGGAGGGCGGGTCAGATACGCAGTATTTT. Its translation is CASRRREGGSDTQYF.

This clone was seen a few times. The V gene is TRBV28, the J gene TRBJ2-1; 15 nucleotides line up with TRBD2. Germline CDR1 MDHEN, CDR2 SYDVKM. The CDR3 consists of 17 residues. The trim removed 1 base at V and 10 bases at J, leaving 8 bases unmatched. This CDR3 is CASSLLGLAGGPREQFF. CDR3 in DNA: TGTGCCAGCAGTTTATTAGGACTAGCGGGAGGGCCGCGGGAGCAGTTCTTC.

The genes are TRBV2 and TRBJ2-1, with 10 bases identical to TRBD1. This CDR3 region has 15 residues. Germline values: CDR1 SNHLY, CDR2 FYNNEI. The V segment lost 7 bases and the J segment 2 bases; nucleotides outside the gene matches: 5. CDR3 coding DNA: TGTGCCAGCATTTCCGGGACAGGGGCCTACAATGAGCAGTTCTTC. This encodes CASISGTGAYNEQFF.

The chain carries TRBV18 and TRBJ1-4; the D gene is possibly TRBD1 (6 bases). Germline CDR1 KGHSH, CDR2 LQKENI. V lost 5 bases and J lost 5, with 9 bases in between. The CDR3 is 13 amino acids. The CDR3 sequence is CASSGGRNEKLFF. The CDR3, as DNA: TGTGCCAGCTCAGGGGGCAGGAATGAAAAACTGTTTTTT.

This chain joins TRBV7-9 and TRBJ1-1, with a possible D match to TRBD1 (5 bases). The V end lost 2 bases, the J end lost 1 base, and 8 bases lay between the germline ends. Germline-derived CDR1 and CDR2 are SEHNR and FQNEAQ (reference sequence). This CDR3 is built from 14 residues. The DNA for the CDR3 is TGTGCCAGCAGCTTACTCGGGGGGAACACTGAAGCTTTCTTT. Its protein is CASSLLGGNTEAFF.

The V and J genes are TRBV10-1 and TRBJ2-3; a weak D match, TRBD2 (6 bases). Germline V gene lookup returns CDR1 WNHNN and CDR2 SYGVQD (reference sequence). The CDR3 spans 15 residues. V lost 2 bases and J 4 bases, leaving 13 bases between the germline ends. CDR3 amino acids: CASSEVGGRADTQYF. The CDR3 nucleotides are TGCGCCAGCAGTGAGGTCGGGGGTAGAGCAGATACGCAGTATTTT.

The chain joins TRBV10-3 to TRBJ1-2; TRBD1 aligns across 8 bases. The V segment lost 0 bases and the J segment 7 bases; nucleotides outside the gene matches: 4. CDR1 is ENHRY and CDR2 is SYGVKD in the germline V gene. This CDR3 spans 14 amino acids. The CDR3 protein is CAISESDRAAGYTF. The DNA of the CDR3 is TGTGCCATCAGTGAGTCGGACAGGGCCGCTGGCTACACCTTC.

The gene calls are TRBV28 and TRBJ1-3, with TRBD1 as a possible D gene (5 bases). Germline lookup yields CDR1 MDHEN and CDR2 SYDVKM. The CDR3 is 14 amino acids. Trimming pared 6 bases from V and 4 bases from J, leaving 13 bases between. CDR3 coding DNA: TGTGCCAGCAGCGGGACGGGGGGAGGAAACACCATATATTTT. It is translated as CASSGTGGGNTIYF.

This chain connects TRBV7-2 to TRBJ1-2, with D hard to call. Germline V gene sequence: CDR1 SGHTA, CDR2 FQGNSA. The CDR3 runs 14 residues. V was pared by 1 base and J by 8 bases, with 14 bases between. The CDR3 DNA reads as TGTGCCAGCAGCTTAGATGGGAGGTCTGAAGGCTACACCTTC. Translated: CASSLDGRSEGYTF.

The J gene is TRBJ2-1, the V gene TRBV5-5, with TRBD2 identical over 7 bases. Germline lookup yields CDR1 SGHKS and CDR2 YYEKEE (reference sequence). The CDR3 extends over 16 amino acids. V shed 2 bases and J 4 bases; nucleotides not matched to a gene: 9. The DNA for the CDR3 is TGTGCCAGCAGCTTCCCCCCGGCTAGCGGTTACAATGAGCAGTTCTTC. This gives the protein CASSFPPASGYNEQFF.

CDR3 nucleotides: TGTGCCAGCAGCGTAGCGACTAGCGGAGCTGATACGCAGTATTTT. This sequence encodes CASSVATSGADTQYF. V gene TRBV9 combines with J gene TRBJ2-3; TRBD2 agrees at 9 bases. Trimming removed 0 bases from V and 6 bases from J; junction bases left unmatched: 5. This CDR3 region has 15 residues. CDR1 is SGDLS, CDR2 YYNGEE, per germline. The full variable domain, rest sourced from reference TRBV9 and TRBJ2-3, is DSGVTQTPKHLITATGQRVTLRCSPRSGDLSVYWYQQSLDQGLQFLIQYYNGEERAKGNILERFSAQQFPDLHSELNLSSLELGDSALYFCASSVATSGADTQYFGPGTRLTVL.

This sequence joins TRBV5-6 and TRBJ1-3, with D unclear. The CDR3 totals 17 residues. CDR1 and CDR2 (germline): SGHDT, YYEEEE. Trimming removed 3 bases at V and 0 bases at J, with 16 bases between. DNA for the CDR3: TGTGCCAGCAGCTGGAGAGGAGTTACCAGCTCTGGAAACACCATATATTTT. As protein: CASSWRGVTSSGNTIYF.

This clone appeared once. This rearrangement joins TRBV28 to TRBJ1-2; 9 bases match TRBD1. Germline V lookup: CDR1 MDHEN, CDR2 SYDVKM. CDR3 length: 14 amino acids. V shed 4 bases, J shed 7 bases, and the junction held 7 bases outside the gene matches. The CDR3 sequence: CASSSGQGASGYTF. The CDR3 DNA reads TGTGCCAGCAGTTCGGGACAGGGAGCTTCTGGCTACACCTTC.

The chain joins TRBV13 to TRBJ2-7, with a weak D call TRBD1 (5 bases). The CDR3 covers 14 residues. Germline V gene sequence: CDR1 PRHDT, CDR2 FYEKMQ (reference sequence). Trimming shortened V by 5 bases and J by 2 bases, and 13 bases separated the two germline ends. DNA for the CDR3: TGTGCCAGCAGCAAGATCGACAGAACCTACGAGCAGTACTTC. As protein: CASSKIDRTYEQYF.

CDR3 region: CASSLRRTDSYEQYF. In nucleotides, the CDR3 is TGTGCCAGCAGCCTACGGAGGACGGACTCCTACGAGCAGTACTTC. The chain couples TRBV11-1 to TRBJ2-7; tentative D call: TRBD2 (5 bases). Trimming cost V 5 bases and J 0 bases, with 14 bases left between them. Germline assignment: CDR1 SGHAT and CDR2 FQDESV (reference sequence). The CDR3 is made up of 15 amino acids.